This is a list of T cell receptor beta chains from one sample in a study of shared clonotypes between healthy human individuals. Sequenced by immunoSEQ multiplex PCR; TCRdb stores in-frame clones only, minus some. The table has 1.6 million or so clones, approximately 98.5% seen once. Specimen: naive CD4+ T cells sorted from blood. These receptor sequences come from a man aged 25 to 40 in good health. Each CDR3 is given with its conserved first and last residue. Each record gives: J gene, CDR3 length, D gene, clone size, V gene, CDR3 DNA, CDR3 protein. D genes are given only for firm matches. The size entry is marked missing in some rows and otherwise reads once, few, many or a size class.

TRBJ2-7,10,.,.,TRBV10-3,TGTGCCGTCCGGACAGACGAGCAGTACTTC,CAVRTDEQYF
TRBJ1-2,12,.,.,TRBV28,TGTGCCAGCACGGCGCCTAACTATGGCTACACCTTC,CASTAPNYGYTF
TRBJ2-3,14,.,.,TRBV5-6,TGTGCCAGCAGCTTGGAGAGTGGCCCAGATACGCAGTATTTT,CASSLESGPDTQYF
TRBJ2-7,14,TRBD2,.,TRBV19,TGTGCCAGTAGTCGGACTAGCGGGGCCTACGAGCAGTACTTC,CASSRTSGAYEQYF
TRBJ2-1,20,TRBD2,.,TRBV9,TGTGCCAGCAGCGTAGGGACAAAAGTTCCGGGACTAGCGGGAGCGGGTGAGCAGTTCTTC,CASSVGTKVPGLAGAGEQFF
TRBJ2-1,14,TRBD1,.,TRBV10-3,TGTGCCATCAGGCCGGGGACAGGGTTCCATGAGCAGTTCTTC,CAIRPGTGFHEQFF
TRBJ2-1,13,TRBD2,once,TRBV6-4,TGTGCCAGCAGTCTCGGACTAGCGGGAGTACAGTTCTTC,CASSLGLAGVQFF
TRBJ2-5,14,.,.,TRBV9,TGTGCCAGCAGCGTAGAGGCAGGAGGGGAGACCCAGTACTTC,CASSVEAGGETQYF
TRBJ2-4,19,.,.,TRBV11-2,TGTGCCAGCAGCTTAGGCTACCGGGGCCCCGTTACGAGGGCAAACATTCAGTACTTC,CASSLGYRGPVTRANIQYF
TRBJ2-3,16,.,.,TRBV27,TGTGCCAGCAGTTTTTCGCGGGATCCCCACACAGATACGCAGTATTTT,CASSFSRDPHTDTQYF
TRBJ2-1,13,.,once,TRBV10-3,TGTGCCATCAGTACGGACCCCTACAATGAGCAGTTCTTC,CAISTDPYNEQFF
TRBJ2-1,12,TRBD2,.,TRBV18,TGTGCCAGCTCACCACAGGGACTAGTTATGTTCTTC,CASSPQGLVMFF
TRBJ1-4,14,.,.,TRBV5-4,TGTGCCAGCAGCTTGGGGGGGCCGGATGAAAAACTGTTTTTT,CASSLGGPDEKLFF
TRBJ2-3,11,.,.,TRBV7-2,TGTGCCAGCAGCTTCAGGGGAACGCAGTATTTT,CASSFRGTQYF
TRBJ1-5,17,TRBD1,.,TRBV7-9,TGTGCCAGCAGCGCAGACAGGGGGGCGCGACACAATCAGCCCCAGCATTTT,CASSADRGARHNQPQHF
TRBJ2-2,20,TRBD2,.,TRBV5-1,TGCGCCAGCAGCTTGGCTCTTCTAGCGGGTAGACCTTCGAACACCGGGGAGCTGTTTTTT,CASSLALLAGRPSNTGELFF
TRBJ2-5,14,.,.,TRBV28,TGTGCCAGCAGTTTACCCAGGGGTGGAGAGACCCAGTACTTC,CASSLPRGGETQYF
TRBJ2-5,13,.,.,TRBV7-3,TGTGCCAGCAGCTTAACTCGGGAAGAGACCCAGTACTTC,CASSLTREETQYF
TRBJ1-1,17,TRBD1,.,TRBV18,TGTGCCAGCTCACCACCGGGACAGGGAGTTACGAACACTGAAGCTTTCTTT,CASSPPGQGVTNTEAFF
TRBJ2-3,15,TRBD2,once,TRBV5-1,TGCGCCAGCAGCGTGAGCCTAGCGGGACGAGATACGCAGTATTTT,CASSVSLAGRDTQYF
TRBJ2-3,15,TRBD2,.,TRBV19,TGTGCCAGTAGTATGGTAGCGGGCCGCACAGATACGCAGTATTTT,CASSMVAGRTDTQYF
TRBJ2-1,12,.,.,TRBV7-2,TGTGCCAGCAGCCCGACTAGGATTGAGCAGTTCTTC,CASSPTRIEQFF
TRBJ1-4,15,.,.,TRBV2,TGTGCCAGCAGTGAAGCGGACCGCGGGAGTGAAAAACTGTTTTTT,CASSEADRGSEKLFF
TRBJ2-3,14,.,.,TRBV7-2,TGTGCCAGCAGCCTTACAGGGGGGGCAGATACGCAGTATTTT,CASSLTGGADTQYF
TRBJ2-1,15,TRBD2,once,TRBV30,TGTGCCTGGAGCCTAGCGGGAAGCTCCTACAATGAGCAGTTCTTC,CAWSLAGSSYNEQFF
TRBJ2-1,14,TRBD1,.,TRBV18,TGTGCCAGCTCACCAGGGACAGGGGACAGTGTGCAGTTCTTC,CASSPGTGDSVQFF
TRBJ2-7,14,TRBD1,.,TRBV7-9,TGTGCCAGCAGCGTTGGACAGGGTACCTACGAGCAGTACTTC,CASSVGQGTYEQYF
TRBJ2-2,16,.,.,TRBV4-3,TGCGCCAGCAGCCAGGGGCTGGGGGTGAACACCGGGGAGCTGTTTTTT,CASSQGLGVNTGELFF
TRBJ2-5,15,TRBD1,.,TRBV5-5,TGTGCCAGCAGCTCAGCGGCAGGGGGTTCGGAGACCCAGTACTTC,CASSSAAGGSETQYF
TRBJ2-2,15,.,.,TRBV5-6,TGTGCCAGCAGAAGCGGACTTCTGAACACCGGGGAGCTGTTTTTT,CASRSGLLNTGELFF
TRBJ2-1,14,.,.,TRBV30,TGTGCCTGGACCGCGAGGGCCAGCTACAATGAGCAGTTCTTC,CAWTARASYNEQFF
TRBJ2-5,13,TRBD1,.,TRBV18,TGTGCCAGCTCACAGGGGGCTGAGGAGACCCAGTACTTC,CASSQGAEETQYF
TRBJ2-7,8,.,.,TRBV19,TGTGCCAGTTACGAGCAGTACTTC,CASYEQYF
TRBJ2-4,12,TRBD1,.,TRBV5-6,TGTGCCAGCAGCCGGACAGGGAACATTCAGTACTTC,CASSRTGNIQYF
TRBJ2-6,18,.,once,TRBV11-2,TGTGCCAGCAGCCCAGCGGCCATAGTCTCCTCTGGGGCCAACGTCCTGACTTTC,CASSPAAIVSSGANVLTF
TRBJ2-2,16,TRBD2,.,TRBV19,TGTGCCAGTAGTATGGGTACGGGGGGAAACGGCGGGGAGCTGTTTTTT,CASSMGTGGNGGELFF
TRBJ1-1,14,.,once,TRBV6-1,TGTGCCAGCAGTAGATTCTGGGGCAACACTGAAGCTTTCTTT,CASSRFWGNTEAFF
TRBJ2-5,16,TRBD2,.,TRBV7-9,TGTGCCAGCAGCTTAAGAGCGGGACTCCCCAAAGAGACCCAGTACTTC,CASSLRAGLPKETQYF
TRBJ1-5,16,.,.,TRBV18,TGTGCCAGCTCAACAGGCCCTCCACAGGGAGTCCAGCCCCAGCATTTT,CASSTGPPQGVQPQHF
TRBJ1-1,14,.,.,TRBV5-1,TGCGCCAGCAGCTTGTCAGGGTACCCGGGTGAAGCTTTCTTT,CASSLSGYPGEAFF
TRBJ2-1,15,TRBD2,.,TRBV6-1,TGTGCCAGCAGTGAAATGGCTAGCGGGAGCAATGAGCAGTTCTTC,CASSEMASGSNEQFF
TRBJ2-1,17,TRBD2,.,TRBV15,TGTGCCACCGCAAAGCGGGGGGGTAGCGGGAGGGCCGTTGAGCAGTTCTTC,CATAKRGGSGRAVEQFF
TRBJ1-1,12,.,.,TRBV28,TGTGCCACTGACAGAGTGAACACTGAAGCTTTCTTT,CATDRVNTEAFF
TRBJ2-1,15,.,.,TRBV6-1,TGTGCCAGCAGAAAACTAGAGGGCTTTATTCGTGAGCAGTTCTTC,CASRKLEGFIREQFF
TRBJ2-3,17,.,.,TRBV2,TGTGCCAGCAGGGCCCCAACACTAGTACTACGGGTAGATACGCAGTATTTT,CASRAPTLVLRVDTQYF
TRBJ1-3,16,.,.,TRBV5-5,TGTGCCAGCAGCCCCGCGGTCTTCAGGTCTGGAAACACCATATATTTT,CASSPAVFRSGNTIYF